This T cell receptor (beta chain) comes out of a study of patients and donors after allogeneic stem cell transplantation. Only one count was recorded for this clonotype. TCRdb independently ran MiXCR on the RT-PCR reads; one entry per CDR3 protein. Here the sample spans about a million distinct CDR3 sequences, roughly 18% being singletons. CDR3 length: 10 amino acids. V shed 5 bases and J shed 6 bases, with 5 bases lying between them. CDR1 is DFQATT, CDR2 SNEGSKA, per germline (reference sequence). This sequence joins TRBV20-1 and TRBJ2-1; D is uncertain. Sequencing input: blood, either unsorted or a sorted T cell fraction (not recorded which). This TCR came from a human donor who was either an allogeneic HSCT recipient or a stem cell or donor lymphocyte infusion donor (not recorded which). It is not recorded whose cells these are; they may come from a transplant donor. CDR3 in amino acids: CSARTNEQFF. CDR3 bases: TGCAGTGCTCGGACCAATGAGCAGTTCTTC.